The 20 T cell receptor beta chains given below trace back to one sample, sequenced in a study of cytomegalovirus exposure and HLA in healthy donors. This PCR relied on a set of 60 Vbeta primers and 13 Jbeta primers. TCRdb's table, derived via immunoSEQ multiplex PCR, lists solely in-frame clones and lacks some. Seen in this sample are around 70,000 clones; the ten most common clones hold 1.5% to 2%. The sequenced material came from PBMCs. Receptor source: a woman aged 25 to 39 in good health and CMV-seronegative.

The rearrangement uses TRBV5-4 and TRBJ2-2; maybe TRBD2 (6 bases). This CDR3 has 15 amino acids. Germline V CDR1 and CDR2: SGHNT, YYREEE (reference sequence). Trimming pared 2 bases from V and 7 bases from J, leaving 15 bases between. DNA of the CDR3: TGTGCCAGCAGCTTAACGGGAGTTTTACTCGGGGAGCTGTTTTTT. Protein sequence: CASSLTGVLLGELFF. The full variable domain, in which reference TRBV5-4 and TRBJ2-2 provide the parts outside the CDR3, is ETGVTQSPTHLIKTRGQQVTLRCSSQSGHNTVSWYQQALGQGPQFIFQYYREEENGRGNFPPRFSGLQFPNYSSELNVNALELDDSALYLCASSLTGVLLGELFFGEGSRLTVL.

The V gene is TRBV11-3, the J gene TRBJ2-3; possible D gene TRBD1, 6 bases. Germline V gene sequence: CDR1 SGHNT, CDR2 YENEEA. The length of the CDR3 is 15 residues. The V gene lost 3 bases and the J gene lost 0 bases, with 10 bases spanning the gap. For the CDR3, the DNA is TGTGCCAGCAGCTTCGGGACACATAGCACAGATACGCAGTATTTT. Amino acids: CASSFGTHSTDTQYF.

The V call is TRBV4-3, the J call TRBJ2-1; maybe TRBD2 (6 bases). In germline, CDR1 is LGHNA, CDR2 YSLEER. CDR3 length: 17 amino acids. Trimming stripped 0 bases from V and 0 bases from J, with 12 bases between. This CDR3 is CASSQDSAGSSYNEQFF. In DNA, the CDR3 is TGCGCCAGCAGCCAAGACTCGGCGGGGAGCTCCTACAATGAGCAGTTCTTC.

The chain recombines TRBV4-3 with TRBJ2-7, with D perhaps TRBD2 (5 bases). The CDR3 runs to 15 residues. Germline loops: CDR1 LGHNA, CDR2 YSLEER. The ends were cut back, 0 bases at V and 5 bases at J, with 14 bases in the middle. The CDR3 DNA follows: TGCGCCAGCAGCCAAGACGGGAATAGAGTGAACGAGCAGTACTTC. It yields the protein CASSQDGNRVNEQYF.

The chain is built from TRBV18 and TRBJ1-5; D might be TRBD1 (5 bases). CDR3 length: 14 amino acids. Germline V lookup: CDR1 KGHSH, CDR2 LQKENI. V lost 6 bases and J lost 5, with 14 bases in between. The CDR3 is CASSPKGRDQPQHF. The CDR3 coding sequence is TGTGCCAGCTCCCCCAAGGGGAGGGATCAGCCCCAGCATTTT.

This sequence joins TRBV7-2 and TRBJ1-3; TRBD1 might be the D (6 bases). Germline V CDR1 and CDR2: SGHTA, FQGNSA. This CDR3 region has 16 residues. V was cut by 3 bases and J by 1 base, with 13 bases left in between. The CDR3 coding sequence is TGTGCCAGCAGCTTTTTCTCTGGACAGTCTGGAAACACCATATATTTT. This codes for CASSFFSGQSGNTIYF.

The chain couples TRBV7-9 to TRBJ1-1; D is possibly TRBD1 (5 bases). The germline V and J ends were trimmed by 5 bases and 6 bases, with 16 bases remaining between them. The length of the CDR3 is 14 residues. The germline CDR1 and CDR2 sequences are SEHNR and FQNEAQ (reference sequence). The CDR3 reads CASSVDSTSAEAFF. The DNA for the CDR3 is TGTGCCAGCAGCGTCGACAGTACAAGTGCTGAAGCTTTCTTT.

The V gene is TRBV18, the J gene TRBJ2-7, with D unresolved. Germline V CDR1 and CDR2: KGHSH, LQKENI. The CDR3 is 12 residues long. V was clipped by 4 bases and J by 6 bases, with 10 bases between them. The CDR3 here is CASSQNIPEQYF. Here the CDR3 DNA reads TGTGCCAGCTCACAAAACATACCCGAGCAGTACTTC.

The V gene is TRBV5-1, the J gene TRBJ1-1; 8 bases are a match to TRBD1. The CDR3 covers 15 residues. V shed 4 bases and J 4 bases; nucleotides not matched to a gene: 9. From germline, CDR1 is SGHRS and CDR2 YFSETQ. CDR3 coding DNA: TGCGCCAGCAGCCTAACGGGACAGGCGGGCACTGAAGCTTTCTTT. Translating it yields CASSLTGQAGTEAFF.

The chain couples TRBV9 to TRBJ2-3, with D tentatively TRBD2 (5 bases). Germline CDR1 SGDLS, CDR2 YYNGEE. Trimming cost V 0 bases and J 2 bases, with 7 bases left between them. CDR3 length equals 14 residues. The CDR3 spells CASSVADYTDTQYF. DNA for the CDR3: TGTGCCAGCAGCGTAGCTGACTACACAGATACGCAGTATTTT.

This chain connects TRBV4-1 to TRBJ1-5, with no clear D. The V gene's germline CDR1 is MGHRA and CDR2 YSYEKL. The CDR3 has 14 amino acids. Trimming left V 8 bases short and J 3 bases short, with 14 bases between. CDR3 sequence reads: CASRREADNQPQHF. CDR3 DNA: TGCGCCAGCCGCCGCGAGGCAGACAATCAGCCCCAGCATTTT.

The CDR3 spells CASSTGQGNEAFF. For the CDR3, the DNA is TGCGCCAGCAGCACGGGACAGGGTAATGAAGCTTTCTTT. This chain uses TRBV5-1 with TRBJ1-1; 9 bases agree with TRBD1. With V trimmed by 4 bases and J by 7 bases, 5 bases remained unmatched. This CDR3 comprises 13 residues. Germline V lookup: CDR1 SGHRS, CDR2 YFSETQ.

The J gene is TRBJ2-5, the V gene TRBV19; TRBD1 is a possible D gene (6 bases). The germline V gene has CDR1 LNHDA and CDR2 SQIVND (reference sequence). This CDR3 is built from 15 residues. V dropped 5 bases and J dropped 4 bases, with 17 bases sitting between them. Here the CDR3 reads CASSVQGWGGETQYF. For the CDR3, the DNA is TGTGCCAGTAGTGTACAGGGATGGGGTGGAGAGACCCAGTACTTC.

The V gene is TRBV14, the J gene TRBJ2-7; 9 bases fit TRBD1. There are 14 residues in the CDR3. The germline V gene has CDR1 SGHDN and CDR2 FVKESK. J was trimmed by 2 bases and V by 3 bases; bases with no gene match: 2. In DNA, the CDR3 is TGTGCCAGCAGCCACGGGACAGGGACCTACGAGCAGTACTTC. Translation gives CASSHGTGTYEQYF. Full variable domain (outside the CDR3, taken from reference TRBV14 and TRBJ2-7): EAGVTQFPSHSVIEKGQTVTLRCDPISGHDNLYWYRRVMGKEIKFLLHFVKESKQDESGMPNNRFLAERTGGTYSTLKVQPAELEDSGVYFCASSHGTGTYEQYFGPGTRLTVT.

The CDR3 DNA reads TGTGCCAGTAGTTCCGGACAGACCCAAGAGACCCAGTACTTC. Translating it yields CASSSGQTQETQYF. The chain is built from TRBV19 and TRBJ2-5; TRBD1 might be the D (6 bases). CDR3 length: 14 residues. V lost 5 bases to trimming and J lost 1 base, with 11 bases between them. The V gene's germline CDR1 is LNHDA and CDR2 SQIVND (reference sequence).

The rearrangement joins TRBV5-8 to TRBJ2-7, with a tentative D call TRBD2 (5 bases). Germline CDR1 reads SGHTS; CDR2 reads YDEGEE. The germline V and J ends were trimmed by 0 bases and 6 bases, with 19 bases remaining between them. The CDR3 sequence is 16 residues long. The CDR3 bases are TGTGCCAGCAGCTTGGGGCTGGAGGTTTGGGTTTCCGAGCAGTACTTC. This encodes CASSLGLEVWVSEQYF.

The chain uses TRBV27 and TRBJ2-7; 14 nucleotides line up with TRBD2. This CDR3 spans 16 amino acids. V dropped 3 bases and J dropped 3; count of bases not matched to a gene: 4. Looked up from germline, CDR1 is MNHEY and CDR2 is SMNVEV (reference sequence). The CDR3 DNA sequence: TGTGCCAGCAGTTTCGGGACTAGCGGGAGAGGCTACGAGCAGTACTTC. It yields the protein CASSFGTSGRGYEQYF.

This chain connects TRBV6-5 to TRBJ2-7; maybe TRBD2 (6 bases). Trimming shortened V by 3 bases and J by 3 bases, and 18 bases separated the two germline ends. Germline V lookup: CDR1 MNHEY, CDR2 SVGAGI. The CDR3 is 16 residues long. Here the CDR3 DNA reads TGTGCCAGCAGTTATGGGGTCGGAGGGGCTGACTACGAGCAGTACTTC. Its protein is CASSYGVGGADYEQYF.

The V gene is TRBV27, the J gene TRBJ2-7, with TRBD2 as a possible D gene (6 bases). This CDR3 spans 13 amino acids. In germline, CDR1 is MNHEY, CDR2 SMNVEV (reference sequence). The ends were cut back, 6 bases at V and 3 bases at J, with 12 bases in the middle. The chain's CDR3 is CASSPTGDYEQYF. CDR3 sequence (DNA): TGTGCCAGCAGCCCTACGGGGGACTACGAGCAGTACTTC.

The genes are TRBV19 and TRBJ1-4, with 8 nucleotides matching TRBD1. The CDR3 spans 15 residues. Germline V CDR1 and CDR2: LNHDA, SQIVND (reference sequence). V trimming: 6 bases; J trimming: 3 bases; junction bases outside the gene matches: 6. CDR3 DNA: TGTGCCAGTAGAACTTCAGGGGGCCCTAATGAAAAACTGTTTTTT. Translating it yields CASRTSGGPNEKLFF.